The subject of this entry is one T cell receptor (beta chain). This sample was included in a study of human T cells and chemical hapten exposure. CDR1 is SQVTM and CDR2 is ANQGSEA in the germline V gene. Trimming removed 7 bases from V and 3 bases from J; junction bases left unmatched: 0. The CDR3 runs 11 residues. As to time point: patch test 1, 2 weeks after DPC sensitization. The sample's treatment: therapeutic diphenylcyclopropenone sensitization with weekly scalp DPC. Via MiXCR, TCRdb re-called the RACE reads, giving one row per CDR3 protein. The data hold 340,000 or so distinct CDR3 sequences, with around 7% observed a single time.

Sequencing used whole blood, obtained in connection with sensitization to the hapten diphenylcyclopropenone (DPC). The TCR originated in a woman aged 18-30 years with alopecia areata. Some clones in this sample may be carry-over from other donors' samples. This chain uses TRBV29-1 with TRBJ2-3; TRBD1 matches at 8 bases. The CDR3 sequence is CSGDRTDTQYF. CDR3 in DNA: TGCAGCGGGGACAGGACAGATACGCAGTATTTT.